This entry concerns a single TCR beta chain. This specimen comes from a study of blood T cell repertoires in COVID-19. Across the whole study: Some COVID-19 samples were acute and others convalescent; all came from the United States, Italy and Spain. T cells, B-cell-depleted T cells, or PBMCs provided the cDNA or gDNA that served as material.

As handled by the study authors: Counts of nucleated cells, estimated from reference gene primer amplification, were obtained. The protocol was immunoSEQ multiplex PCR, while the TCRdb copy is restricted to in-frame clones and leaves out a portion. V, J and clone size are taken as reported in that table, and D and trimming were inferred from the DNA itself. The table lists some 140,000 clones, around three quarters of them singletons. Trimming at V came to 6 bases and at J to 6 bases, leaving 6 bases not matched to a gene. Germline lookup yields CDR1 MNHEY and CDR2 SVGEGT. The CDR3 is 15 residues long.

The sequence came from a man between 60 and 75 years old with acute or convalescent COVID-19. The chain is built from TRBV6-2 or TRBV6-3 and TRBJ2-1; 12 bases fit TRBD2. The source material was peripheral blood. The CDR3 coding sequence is TGTGCCAGCAGCAACGGACTAGCGGGACGCAATGAGCAGTTCTTC. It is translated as CASSNGLAGRNEQFF.